This TCR beta chain came from a study of T cell repertoires in cytomegalovirus infection (dated by TCRdb to the late 2010s). Looking at the study overall: Recently identified HLA-C-restricted CMV epitopes, whose presentation resists viral immunomodulation, were targeted by peptide stimulations together with well-studied HLA-B-restricted epitopes. Because public TCR beta signatures pointed to carriage of CMV infection together with the matching HLA type, the HLA type of each donor mattered for the analysis. Summary of the overall study and its limitations: The ex vivo response was dominated by HLA-C-restricted CMV-specific TCR beta clonotypes, which also provided the single most frequent clonotype in two of eight donors. In both this cohort and an independent roughly 350-donor cohort, the cumulative frequency of public TCR beta family members distinguished carriers of CMV infection plus the relevant HLA type.

This specimen's treatment or condition label, per the study, means: in vitro stimulation with specific CMV peptide epitopes to enrich CMV-specific T cells. Sequencing was performed on an Illumina HiSeq 1500. TCRdb ran its own pipeline on the public reads, namely fastp trimming at Q25 and MiXCR clone calling, and kept in-frame beta chains. A single entry per CDR3 protein holds the most common genes and DNA from its merged rows. The sample table lists about a million distinct CDR3 sequences, roughly 31% of them with a count of one. Roughly 13% of the sample is held by the ten biggest clonotypes. The CDR3 holds 18 amino acids from the cysteine to the phenylalanine. Just the 54-base CDR3 DNA is kept, in frame starting at base 1. Trimming takes 3 bases off V and 7 bases off J; junction bases not matched to a gene: 17. Via the germline V gene (reference sequence), CDR1 is DFQATT and CDR2 SNEGSKA. In the case of this clonotype: No antigen is known for it. Within one base of it there is no much larger clone, and no base qualities were kept.

Recombination joined TRBV20-1 with TRBJ2-1, and 11 junctional nucleotides match TRBD2. The sample was cultured CD8+ T cells from PBMCs, taken from culture after CMV antigen stimulation. The clonotype comes from a human donor in good health (CMV status not recorded). Some clones in this sample may be carry-over from other donors' samples. CDR3 region: CSAREGGSGGEVRNEQFF. The DNA sequence is given as TGCAGTGCTAGGGAGGGGGGTAGCGGGGGGGAGGTGAGAAATGAGCAGTTCTTC.